This T cell receptor beta chain was obtained from a study of read filtering for tumor transcriptome and immune sequencing. Overall study: After DNase treatment, RNA was made into whole-transcriptome libraries.

From 300 to 400 ng of RNA, a library with molecular barcoded alpha/delta and beta/gamma adaptors was made. TCRdb passed the reads through MiXCR, listing each CDR3 protein once. Of just over 14,000 distinct CDR3 sequences listed, just over 20% are singletons. Study observations and caveats: The CD138-negative fraction was mixed bone marrow immune cells, not pure T cells. Even smaller IR-seq throughput identified most shared clonotypes.

With 5 bases removed from V and 3 bases from J, the gap between germline ends came to 13 bases. CDR1 and CDR2 from the germline V gene are LGHNA and YNFKEQ. This CDR3 comprises 15 residues. In this sample, this clonotype turned up many times. Antigen unknown. This sequence joins TRBV4-2 and TRBJ2-2, with a weak D call TRBD2 (6 bases). The sequence derives from a donor at least 40 years old with multiple myeloma. The sequencing sample was made of a population of CD138-negative cells sorted from bone marrow. CDR3 nucleotides: TGTGCCAGCAGCGAGCAGGGAGGATACACCGGGGAGCTGTTTTTT. Protein sequence: CASSEQGGYTGELFF.